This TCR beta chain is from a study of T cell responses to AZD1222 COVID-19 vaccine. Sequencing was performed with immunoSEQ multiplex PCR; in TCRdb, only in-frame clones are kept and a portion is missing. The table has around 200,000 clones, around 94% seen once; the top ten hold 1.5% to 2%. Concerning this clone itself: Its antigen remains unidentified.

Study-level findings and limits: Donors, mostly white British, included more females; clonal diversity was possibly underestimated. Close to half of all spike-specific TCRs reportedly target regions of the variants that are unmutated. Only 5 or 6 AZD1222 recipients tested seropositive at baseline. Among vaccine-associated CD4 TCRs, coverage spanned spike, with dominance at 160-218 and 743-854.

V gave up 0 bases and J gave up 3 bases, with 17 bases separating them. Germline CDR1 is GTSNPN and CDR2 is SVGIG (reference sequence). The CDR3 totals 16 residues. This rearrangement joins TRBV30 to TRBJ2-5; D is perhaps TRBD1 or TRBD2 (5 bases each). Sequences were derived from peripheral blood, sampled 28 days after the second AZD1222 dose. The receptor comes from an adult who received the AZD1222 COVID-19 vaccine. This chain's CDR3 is CAWSVGAGAREETQYF. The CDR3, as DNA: TGTGCCTGGAGTGTTGGCGCCGGGGCCCGGGAAGAGACCCAGTACTTC.